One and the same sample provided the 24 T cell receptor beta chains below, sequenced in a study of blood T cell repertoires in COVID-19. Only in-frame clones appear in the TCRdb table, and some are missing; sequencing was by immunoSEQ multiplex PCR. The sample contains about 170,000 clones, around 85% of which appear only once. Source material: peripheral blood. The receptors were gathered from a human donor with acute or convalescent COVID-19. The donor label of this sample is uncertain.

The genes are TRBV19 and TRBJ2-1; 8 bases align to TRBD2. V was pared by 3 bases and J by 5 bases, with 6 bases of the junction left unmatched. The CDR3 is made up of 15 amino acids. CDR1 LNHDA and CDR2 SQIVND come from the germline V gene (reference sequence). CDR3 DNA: TGTGCCAGTAGTATGGCGAGCGGGGGACACAATGAGCAGTTCTTC. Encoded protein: CASSMASGGHNEQFF. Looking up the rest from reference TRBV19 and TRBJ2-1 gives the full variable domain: DGGITQSPKYLFRKEGQNVTLSCEQNLNHDAMYWYRQDPGQGLRLIYYSQIVNDFQKGDIAEGYSVSREKKESFPLTVTSAQKNPTAFYLCASSMASGGHNEQFFGPGTRLTVL.

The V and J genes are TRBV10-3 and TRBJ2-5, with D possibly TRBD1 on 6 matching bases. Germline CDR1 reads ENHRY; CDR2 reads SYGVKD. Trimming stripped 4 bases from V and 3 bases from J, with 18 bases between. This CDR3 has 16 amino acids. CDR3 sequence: CAISGFQGITEETQYF. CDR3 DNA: TGTGCCATCAGTGGGTTCCAGGGGATCACGGAAGAGACCCAGTACTTC.

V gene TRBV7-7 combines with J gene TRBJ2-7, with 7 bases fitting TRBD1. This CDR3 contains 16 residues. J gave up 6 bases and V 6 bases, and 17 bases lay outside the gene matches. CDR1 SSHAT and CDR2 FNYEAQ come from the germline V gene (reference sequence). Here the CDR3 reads CASSPGTVLTFSEQYF. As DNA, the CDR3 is TGTGCCAGCAGTCCAGGGACAGTATTAACCTTTAGCGAGCAGTACTTC. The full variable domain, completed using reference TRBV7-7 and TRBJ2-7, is GAGVSQSPRYKVTKRGQDVTLRCDPISSHATLYWYQQALGQGPEFLTYFNYEAQPDKSGLPSDRFSAERPEGSISTLTIQRTEQRDSAMYRCASSPGTVLTFSEQYFGPGTRLTVT.

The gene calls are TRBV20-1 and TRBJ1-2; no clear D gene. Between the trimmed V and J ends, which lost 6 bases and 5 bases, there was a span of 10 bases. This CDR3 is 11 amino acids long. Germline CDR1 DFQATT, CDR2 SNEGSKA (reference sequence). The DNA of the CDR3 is TGCAGTGCCCCCTTCGAGTATGGCTACACCTTC. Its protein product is CSAPFEYGYTF.

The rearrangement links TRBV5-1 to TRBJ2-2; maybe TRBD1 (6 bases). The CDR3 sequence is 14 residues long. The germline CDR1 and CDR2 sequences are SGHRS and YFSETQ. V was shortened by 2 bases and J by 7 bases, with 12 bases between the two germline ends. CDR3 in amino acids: CASSFDQGIGELFF. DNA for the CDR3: TGCGCCAGCAGCTTTGATCAGGGGATCGGGGAGCTGTTTTTT.

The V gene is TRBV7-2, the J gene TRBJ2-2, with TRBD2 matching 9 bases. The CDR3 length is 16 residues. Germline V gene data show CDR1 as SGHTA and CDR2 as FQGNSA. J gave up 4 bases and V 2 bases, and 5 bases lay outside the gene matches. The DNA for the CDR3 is TGTGCCAGCAGCTTAACCGCTAGCGGGGTCACCGGGGAGCTGTTTTTT. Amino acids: CASSLTASGVTGELFF.

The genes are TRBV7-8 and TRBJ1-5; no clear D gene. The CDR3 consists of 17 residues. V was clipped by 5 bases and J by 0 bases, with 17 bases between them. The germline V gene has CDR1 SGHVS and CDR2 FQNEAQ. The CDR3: CASSKAGSSSSNQPQHF. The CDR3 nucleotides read TGTGCCAGCAGCAAAGCGGGCAGTAGTTCTAGCAATCAGCCCCAGCATTTT.

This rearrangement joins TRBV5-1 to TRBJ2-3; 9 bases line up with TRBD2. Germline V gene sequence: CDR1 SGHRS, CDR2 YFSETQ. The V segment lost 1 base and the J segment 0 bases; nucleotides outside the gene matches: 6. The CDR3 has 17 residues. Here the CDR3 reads CASSLTASGMSTDTQYF. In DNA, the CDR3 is TGCGCCAGCAGCTTGACGGCTAGCGGGATGAGCACAGATACGCAGTATTTT. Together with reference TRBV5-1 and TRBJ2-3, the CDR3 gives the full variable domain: KAGVTQTPRYLIKTRGQQVTLSCSPISGHRSVSWYQQTPGQGLQFLFEYFSETQRNKGNFPGRFSGRQFSNSRSEMNVSTLELGDSALYLCASSLTASGMSTDTQYFGPGTRLTVL.

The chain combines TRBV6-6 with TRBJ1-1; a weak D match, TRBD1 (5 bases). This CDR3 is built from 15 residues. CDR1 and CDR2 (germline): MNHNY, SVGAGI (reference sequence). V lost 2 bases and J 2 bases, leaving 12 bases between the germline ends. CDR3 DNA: TGTGCCAGCAGTTACGGAGGGGCCTTTAACACTGAAGCTTTCTTT. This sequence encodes CASSYGGAFNTEAFF.

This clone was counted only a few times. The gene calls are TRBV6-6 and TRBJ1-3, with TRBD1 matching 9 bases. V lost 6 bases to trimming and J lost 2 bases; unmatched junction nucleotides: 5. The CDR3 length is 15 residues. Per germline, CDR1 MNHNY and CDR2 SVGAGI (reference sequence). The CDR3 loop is CASSVQGAPGNTIYF. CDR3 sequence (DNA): TGTGCCAGCAGCGTACAGGGGGCGCCTGGAAACACCATATATTTT.

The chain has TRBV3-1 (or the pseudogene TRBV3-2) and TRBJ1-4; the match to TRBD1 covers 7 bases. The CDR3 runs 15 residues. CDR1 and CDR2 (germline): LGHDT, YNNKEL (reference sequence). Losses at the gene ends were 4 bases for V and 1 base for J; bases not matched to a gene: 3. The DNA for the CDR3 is TGTGCCAGCAGCCCTTACAGGGGAACTAATGAAAAACTGTTTTTT. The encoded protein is CASSPYRGTNEKLFF.

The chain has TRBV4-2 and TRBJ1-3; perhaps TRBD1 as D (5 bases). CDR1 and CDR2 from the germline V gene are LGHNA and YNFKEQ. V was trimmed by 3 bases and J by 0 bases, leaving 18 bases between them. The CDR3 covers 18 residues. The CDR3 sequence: CASSHPTVPDSSGNTIYF. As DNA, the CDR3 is TGTGCCAGCAGCCACCCGACGGTCCCAGACAGCTCTGGAAACACCATATATTTT.

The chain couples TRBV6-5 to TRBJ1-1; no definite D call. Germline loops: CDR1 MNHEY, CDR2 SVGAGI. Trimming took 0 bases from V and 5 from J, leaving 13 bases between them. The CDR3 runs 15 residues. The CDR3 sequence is CASSYSVTLRTEAFF. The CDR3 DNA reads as TGTGCCAGCAGTTACTCGGTTACCCTGAGGACTGAAGCTTTCTTT.

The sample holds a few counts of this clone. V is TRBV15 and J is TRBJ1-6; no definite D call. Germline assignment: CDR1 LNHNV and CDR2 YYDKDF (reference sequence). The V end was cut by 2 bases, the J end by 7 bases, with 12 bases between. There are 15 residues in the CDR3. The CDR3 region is CATSRPGIQNSPLHF. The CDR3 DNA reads TGTGCCACCAGCAGACCCGGGATACAGAATTCACCCCTCCACTTT.

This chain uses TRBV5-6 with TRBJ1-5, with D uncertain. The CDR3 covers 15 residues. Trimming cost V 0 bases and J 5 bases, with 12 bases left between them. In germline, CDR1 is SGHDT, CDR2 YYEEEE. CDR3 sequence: CASSLGSLAHQPQHF. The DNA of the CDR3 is TGTGCCAGCAGCTTGGGCAGCTTAGCACATCAGCCCCAGCATTTT.

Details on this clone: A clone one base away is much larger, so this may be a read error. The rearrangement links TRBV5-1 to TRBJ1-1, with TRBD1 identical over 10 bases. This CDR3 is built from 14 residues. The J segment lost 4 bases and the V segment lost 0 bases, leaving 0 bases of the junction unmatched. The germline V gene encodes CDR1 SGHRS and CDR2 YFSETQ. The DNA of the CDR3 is TGCGCCAGCAGCTTGGGGACAGGGGGCACTGAAGCTTTCTTT. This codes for CASSLGTGGTEAFF.

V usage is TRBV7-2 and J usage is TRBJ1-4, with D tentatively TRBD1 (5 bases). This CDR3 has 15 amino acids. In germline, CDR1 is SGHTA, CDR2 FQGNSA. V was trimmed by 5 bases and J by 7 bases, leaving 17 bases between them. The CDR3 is CASSPAPGSSEKLFF. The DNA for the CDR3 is TGTGCCAGCAGCCCCGCCCCAGGGTCGTCTGAAAAACTGTTTTTT.

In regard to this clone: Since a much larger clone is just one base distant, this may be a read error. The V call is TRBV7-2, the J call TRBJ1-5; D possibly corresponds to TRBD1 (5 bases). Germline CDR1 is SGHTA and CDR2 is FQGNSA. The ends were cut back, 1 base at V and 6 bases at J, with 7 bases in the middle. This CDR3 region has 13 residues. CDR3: CASSLGGGQPQHF. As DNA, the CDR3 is TGTGCCAGCAGCTTAGGGGGCGGTCAGCCCCAGCATTTT.

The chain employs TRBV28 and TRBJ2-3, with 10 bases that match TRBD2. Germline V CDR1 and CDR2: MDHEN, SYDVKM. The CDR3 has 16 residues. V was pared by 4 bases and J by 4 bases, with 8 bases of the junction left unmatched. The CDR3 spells CASSWGAGGPSDTQYF. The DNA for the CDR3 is TGTGCCAGCAGTTGGGGAGCGGGGGGGCCGTCAGATACGCAGTATTTT.

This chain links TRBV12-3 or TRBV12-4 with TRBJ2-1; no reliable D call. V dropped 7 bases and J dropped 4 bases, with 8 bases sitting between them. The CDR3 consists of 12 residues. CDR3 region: CASNADYNEQFF. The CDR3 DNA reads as TGTGCCAGCAACGCGGATTACAATGAGCAGTTCTTC.

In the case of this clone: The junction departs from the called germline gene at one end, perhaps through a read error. The CDR3 spells CSGRQGREQYF. The DNA for the CDR3 is TGCAGTGGTAGACAGGGTCGCGAGCAGTACTTC. The rearrangement uses TRBV20-1 and TRBJ2-7, with 7 bases matching TRBD1. CDR1 and CDR2 from the germline V gene are DFQATT and SNEGSKA (reference sequence). The CDR3 consists of 11 residues.

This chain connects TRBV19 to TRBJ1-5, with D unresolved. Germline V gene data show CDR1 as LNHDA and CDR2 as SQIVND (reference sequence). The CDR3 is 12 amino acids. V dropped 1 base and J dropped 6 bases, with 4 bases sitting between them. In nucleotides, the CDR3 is TGTGCCAGTAGTATAGGAGGTCAGCCCCAGCATTTT. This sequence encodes CASSIGGQPQHF. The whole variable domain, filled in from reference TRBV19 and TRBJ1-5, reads DGGITQSPKYLFRKEGQNVTLSCEQNLNHDAMYWYRQDPGQGLRLIYYSQIVNDFQKGDIAEGYSVSREKKESFPLTVTSAQKNPTAFYLCASSIGGQPQHFGDGTRLSIL.

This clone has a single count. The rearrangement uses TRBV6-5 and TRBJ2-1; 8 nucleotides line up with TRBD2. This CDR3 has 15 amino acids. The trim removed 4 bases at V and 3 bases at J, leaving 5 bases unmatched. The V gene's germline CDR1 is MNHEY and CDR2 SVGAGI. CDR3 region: CASSSLAAGYNEQFF. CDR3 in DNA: TGTGCCAGCAGTTCACTAGCGGCGGGCTACAATGAGCAGTTCTTC.

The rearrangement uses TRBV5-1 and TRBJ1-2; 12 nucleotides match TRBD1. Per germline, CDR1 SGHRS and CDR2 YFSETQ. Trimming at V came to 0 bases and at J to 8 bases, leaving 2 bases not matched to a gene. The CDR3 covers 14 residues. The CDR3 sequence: CASSLGDRGQGYTF. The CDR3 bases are TGCGCCAGCAGCTTGGGGGACAGGGGGCAAGGCTACACCTTC.